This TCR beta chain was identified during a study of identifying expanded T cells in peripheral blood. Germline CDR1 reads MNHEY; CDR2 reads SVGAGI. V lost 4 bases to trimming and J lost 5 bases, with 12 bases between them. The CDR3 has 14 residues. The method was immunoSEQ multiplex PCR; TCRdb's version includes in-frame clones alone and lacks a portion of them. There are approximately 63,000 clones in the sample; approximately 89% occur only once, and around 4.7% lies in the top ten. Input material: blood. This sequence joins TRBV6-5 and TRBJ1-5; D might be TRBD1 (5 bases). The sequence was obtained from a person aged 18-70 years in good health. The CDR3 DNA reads TGTGCCAGCAGTTCCCCAGGGCTGGATCAGCCCCAGCATTTT. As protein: CASSSPGLDQPQHF.